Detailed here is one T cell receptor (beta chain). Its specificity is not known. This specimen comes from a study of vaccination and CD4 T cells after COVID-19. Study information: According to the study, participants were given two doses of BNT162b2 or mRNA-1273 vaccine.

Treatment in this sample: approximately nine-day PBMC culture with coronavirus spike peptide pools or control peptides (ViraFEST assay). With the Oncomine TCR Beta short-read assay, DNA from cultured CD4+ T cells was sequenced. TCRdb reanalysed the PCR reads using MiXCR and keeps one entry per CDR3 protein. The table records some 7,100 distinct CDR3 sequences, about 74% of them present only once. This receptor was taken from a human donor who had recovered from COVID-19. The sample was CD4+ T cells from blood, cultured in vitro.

The chain's CDR3 is CASSLMSAGGPFNEQYF. The DNA of the CDR3 is TGTGCCAGCAGCTTAATGTCGGCGGGAGGGCCGTTCAACGAGCAGTACTTC. The chain uses TRBV7-3 and TRBJ2-7, with 9 bases that match TRBD2. Per germline, CDR1 SGHTA and CDR2 FQGTGA. The CDR3 extends over 17 amino acids. The V and J ends lost 1 base and 5 bases, in that order; junction bases with no gene match: 12. Using reference TRBV7-3 and TRBJ2-7 for the parts outside the CDR3, the full variable domain is GAGVSQTPSNKVTEKGKYVELRCDPISGHTALYWYRQSLGQGPEFLIYFQGTGAADDSGLPNDRFFAVRPEGSVSTLKIQRTERGDSAVYLCASSLMSAGGPFNEQYFGPGTRLTVT.